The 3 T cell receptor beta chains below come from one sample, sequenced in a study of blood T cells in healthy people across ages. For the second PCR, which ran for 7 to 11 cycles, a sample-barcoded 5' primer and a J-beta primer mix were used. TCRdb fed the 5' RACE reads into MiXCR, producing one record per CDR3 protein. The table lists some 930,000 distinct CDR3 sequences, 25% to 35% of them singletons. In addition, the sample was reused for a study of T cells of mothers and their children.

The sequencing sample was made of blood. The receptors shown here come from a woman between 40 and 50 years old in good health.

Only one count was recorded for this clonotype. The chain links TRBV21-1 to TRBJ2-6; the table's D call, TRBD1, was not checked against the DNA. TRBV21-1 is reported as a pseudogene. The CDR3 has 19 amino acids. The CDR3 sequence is CASSKKRGGFSSGANVLTF. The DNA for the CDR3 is TGTGCCAGCAGCAAAAAGCGAGGGGGATTTAGCTCTGGGGCCAACGTCCTGACTTTC.

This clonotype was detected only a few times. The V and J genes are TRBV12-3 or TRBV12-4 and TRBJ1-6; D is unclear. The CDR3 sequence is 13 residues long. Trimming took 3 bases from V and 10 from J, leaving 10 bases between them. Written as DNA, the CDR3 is TGTGCCAGCAGTTTCCGCTCTGGGTCACCCCTCCACTTT. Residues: CASSFRSGSPLHF.

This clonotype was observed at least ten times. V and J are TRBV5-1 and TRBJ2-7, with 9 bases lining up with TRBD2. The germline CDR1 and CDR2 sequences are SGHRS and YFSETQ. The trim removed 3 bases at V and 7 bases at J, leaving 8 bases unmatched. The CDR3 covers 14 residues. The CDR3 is CASSSLAGSGEQYF. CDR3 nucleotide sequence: TGCGCCAGCAGCTCGCTAGCGGGGTCGGGGGAGCAGTACTTC.